The source of this T cell receptor (beta chain) is a study of identical twins. V was cut by 7 bases and J by 1 base, with 10 bases left in between. Germline CDR1 and CDR2: LGHDT and YNNKEL (reference sequence). CDR3 size: 13 residues. On this clonotype: Its antigen is as yet unknown.

Whole-study results and caveats: Zero-insertion analyses might be partly confounded by invariant T cells like MAIT and iNKT. Interpretation of the results relied on cross-sectional statistical analysis and not on following the same donors. Out-of-frame alpha sequences common to twins exhibited a surplus of low generation probability. For cord blood, abundant beta clonotypes had fewer insertions, unlike memory repertoires, which showed none.

TCRdb re-called the 5' RACE reads with MiXCR, one entry per CDR3 protein. The sample gives hundreds of thousands of distinct CDR3 sequences, about 12% of which show up once; about 1.5% is in the top ten. These data also featured in a second study, about yellow fever vaccine responses in identical twins.

Sequencing input: PBMCs. This chain joins TRBV3-1 and TRBJ1-1; D perhaps matches TRBD1 (5 bases). This TCR was recovered from a young woman in good health. This chain's CDR3 is CASMAGTNTEAFF. As DNA, the CDR3 is TGTGCCAGCATGGCAGGGACGAACACTGAAGCTTTCTTT.